The 4 T cell receptor beta chains listed next were all sequenced from one sample in a study of blood T cell repertoires in COVID-19. The assay was immunoSEQ multiplex PCR, and TCRdb's table has in-frame clones only and misses some. The repertoire includes about 250,000 clones, about 89% of them detected once, and about 1.7% sits in the top ten. The specimen was peripheral blood. The source is an older woman who had recovered from COVID-19.

J is TRBJ1-1 and V is TRBV4-2, with a tentative D call TRBD1 (5 bases). CDR3 size: 13 residues. The V gene lost 0 bases and the J gene lost 7 bases, with 9 bases spanning the gap. Looked up from germline, CDR1 is LGHNA and CDR2 is YNFKEQ. The CDR3 DNA follows: TGTGCCAGCAGCCAAGACCGTAGGGGTGAAGCTTTCTTT. It is translated as CASSQDRRGEAFF.

The chain has TRBV7-9 and TRBJ2-5; D might be TRBD2 (6 bases). Germline assignment: CDR1 SEHNR and CDR2 FQNEAQ (reference sequence). V was cut by 5 bases and J by 4 bases, with 20 bases left in between. This CDR3 has 16 residues. For the CDR3, the DNA is TGTGCCAGCAGCATACCGACTGGGGGGACGGCAGAGACCCAGTACTTC. Its translation: CASSIPTGGTAETQYF.

The chain employs TRBV7-9 and TRBJ2-7; TRBD1 agrees at 8 bases. V lost 0 bases to trimming and J lost 5 bases; unmatched junction nucleotides: 3. Germline CDR1 and CDR2: SEHNR and FQNEAQ (reference sequence). This CDR3 spans 14 amino acids. The CDR3 is CASSLADRGDEQYF. The CDR3 DNA reads as TGTGCCAGCAGCTTAGCAGACAGGGGTGACGAGCAGTACTTC.

V usage is TRBV19 and J usage is TRBJ1-5; no clear D gene. CDR1 and CDR2 from the germline V gene are LNHDA and SQIVND (reference sequence). V lost 3 bases to trimming and J lost 9 bases, with 9 bases between them. This CDR3 spans 12 amino acids. CDR3: CASSISAGPQHF. CDR3 coding DNA: TGTGCCAGTAGTATTTCTGCGGGGCCCCAGCATTTT. Variable domain in full (rest from reference TRBV19 and TRBJ1-5): DGGITQSPKYLFRKEGQNVTLSCEQNLNHDAMYWYRQDPGQGLRLIYYSQIVNDFQKGDIAEGYSVSREKKESFPLTVTSAQKNPTAFYLCASSISAGPQHFGDGTRLSIL.